This is a list of T cell receptor beta chains from one sample in a study of cytomegalovirus exposure and HLA in healthy donors. Sequencing was performed with immunoSEQ multiplex PCR; in TCRdb, only in-frame clones are kept and a portion is missing. This table holds approximately 110,000 clones, roughly 70% found once. The material sequenced was PBMCs. The receptors originated from a man aged 40-49 years in good health and CMV-seronegative. Each CDR3 is given with its conserved first and last residue. Fields, in order: D gene, J gene, V gene, CDR3 length, clone size, CDR3 protein, CDR3 DNA. D genes are given only for firm matches. Clone size, where shown, is once, few, many, or a class for clones that have expanded.

D: TRBD1; J: TRBJ1-6; V: TRBV7-6; length: 18; size: .; CDR3: CASSLAGQGSSYNSPLHF; DNA: TGTGCCAGCAGCTTGGCGGGACAGGGGAGCTCCTATAATTCACCCCTCCACTTT
D: TRBD1; J: TRBJ1-1; V: TRBV7-2; length: 15; size: .; CDR3: CASSLEGASNTEAFF; DNA: TGTGCCAGCAGCTTGGAGGGGGCCTCTAACACTGAAGCTTTCTTT
D: TRBD1; J: TRBJ1-1; V: TRBV6-5; length: 14; size: few; CDR3: CASSVGQENTEAFF; DNA: TGTGCCAGCAGTGTTGGACAGGAGAACACTGAAGCTTTCTTT
D: .; J: TRBJ2-7; V: TRBV4-3; length: 16; size: .; CDR3: CASSQDRGKGYYEQYF; DNA: TGCGCCAGCAGCCAAGATAGAGGGAAAGGTTACTACGAGCAGTACTTC
D: .; J: TRBJ2-1; V: TRBV29-1; length: 11; size: .; CDR3: CSGLSRNEQFF; DNA: TGCAGCGGCCTTAGCCGGAATGAGCAGTTCTTC
D: TRBD1; J: TRBJ1-6; V: TRBV30; length: 16; size: .; CDR3: CAWSEGDRGVYSPLHF; DNA: TGTGCCTGGAGTGAGGGGGACAGGGGTGTTTATTCACCCCTCCACTTT
D: TRBD2; J: TRBJ2-7; V: TRBV7-9; length: 16; size: .; CDR3: CASSYGLAGGVYEQYF; DNA: TGTGCCAGCAGCTACGGACTAGCGGGGGGAGTCTACGAGCAGTACTTC
D: .; J: TRBJ1-1; V: TRBV5-6; length: 15; size: few; CDR3: CASSFAGDLNTEAFF; DNA: TGTGCCAGCAGCTTTGCCGGTGATTTGAACACTGAAGCTTTCTTT
D: TRBD1; J: TRBJ2-4; V: TRBV4-1; length: 15; size: .; CDR3: CASSQPRDRKNIQYF; DNA: TGCGCCAGCAGCCAACCGCGGGACAGGAAAAACATTCAGTACTTC
D: TRBD2; J: TRBJ2-4; V: TRBV4-2; length: 17; size: .; CDR3: CASSQEFDFLGGGALYF; DNA: TGTGCCAGCAGCCAAGAGTTTGACTTTTTGGGCGGGGGGGCCCTGTACTTC
D: .; J: TRBJ1-5; V: TRBV19; length: 14; size: .; CDR3: CASSILGGNQPQHF; DNA: TGTGCCAGTAGTATCCTAGGGGGCAATCAGCCCCAGCATTTT